Following are 24 T cell receptor beta chains from one sample sequenced in a study of blood T cell repertoires in COVID-19. Assay: immunoSEQ multiplex PCR; the TCRdb copy retains only in-frame clones and omits some. The sample records some 250,000 clones, roughly 79% being singletons. The sample taken for sequencing was peripheral blood. These receptors were taken from a woman aged 80 or older with COVID-19, enrolled during active disease.

This sequence joins TRBV7-2 and TRBJ1-2, with a tentative D call TRBD1 (5 bases). The V and J ends lost 5 bases and 4 bases respectively, with 17 bases between them. Looked up from germline, CDR1 is SGHTA and CDR2 is FQGNSA. The CDR3 length is 15 residues. CDR3 sequence reads: CASSHDVRGPYGYTF. CDR3 in DNA: TGTGCCAGCAGCCACGATGTGCGGGGCCCCTATGGCTACACCTTC.

J is TRBJ1-2 and V is TRBV5-4; 7 nucleotides line up with TRBD1. Germline CDR1 reads SGHNT; CDR2 reads YYREEE (reference sequence). V lost 4 bases, J lost 6 bases, and 6 bases stayed unmatched. This CDR3 has 13 residues. The CDR3 coding sequence is TGTGCCAGCAGCAAACGCCAGGGGGATGGCTACACCTTC. This gives the protein CASSKRQGDGYTF.

Here the CDR3 reads CASSTRQGAGAYEQYF. CDR3 DNA: TGTGCCAGTAGTACACGACAGGGAGCGGGGGCCTACGAGCAGTACTTC. The chain joins TRBV19 to TRBJ2-7; the D gene is possibly TRBD2 (8 bases). Germline CDR1 reads LNHDA; CDR2 reads SQIVND (reference sequence). The CDR3 is 16 amino acids. Trimming took 4 bases from V and 2 from J, leaving 18 bases between them.

This clone was recorded once. The genes are TRBV20-1 and TRBJ2-3; 12 bases align to TRBD2. CDR1 and CDR2 (germline): DFQATT, SNEGSKA (reference sequence). The CDR3 sequence is 13 residues long. V shed 3 bases, J shed 6 bases, and the junction held 1 base outside the gene matches. CDR3 sequence reads: CSASGTSGDTQYF. For the CDR3, the DNA is TGCAGTGCTAGTGGGACTAGCGGGGATACGCAGTATTTT.

The sample holds a few counts of this clone. The V call is TRBV29-1, the J call TRBJ2-1; TRBD2 aligns across 8 bases. V shed 1 base and J 1 base; nucleotides not matched to a gene: 3. CDR3 length: 15 amino acids. Germline CDR1 is SQVTM and CDR2 is ANQGSEA. The CDR3 DNA reads as TGCAGCGTTGAAGGCGGCGGGGGGTCCTACAATGAGCAGTTCTTC. Its protein product is CSVEGGGGSYNEQFF.

In its sample, this clone was seen a few times. This chain uses TRBV24-1 with TRBJ2-5, with D unresolved. The V and J ends lost 7 bases and 4 bases respectively, with 15 bases between them. Germline CDR1 KGHDR, CDR2 SFDVKD. The CDR3 is 14 amino acids. CDR3 in amino acids: CATSARGPPETQYF. For the CDR3, the DNA is TGTGCCACCAGCGCCAGAGGCCCCCCAGAGACCCAGTACTTC.

This chain connects TRBV30 to TRBJ2-7; D is unclear. Looked up from germline, CDR1 is GTSNPN and CDR2 is SVGIG (reference sequence). This CDR3 contains 14 residues. Trimming cost V 1 base and J 4 bases, with 14 bases left between them. CDR3 protein: CAWSGVPATYEQYF. CDR3 sequence (DNA): TGTGCCTGGAGTGGTGTCCCTGCGACATACGAGCAGTACTTC.

V is TRBV2 and J is TRBJ1-1; no clear D. The V gene lost 8 bases and the J gene lost 6 bases, with 13 bases spanning the gap. Germline V CDR1 and CDR2: SNHLY, FYNNEI. The CDR3 is 12 amino acids. The CDR3 protein is CASQSPSAEAFF. The CDR3, as DNA: TGTGCCAGCCAATCCCCGTCAGCTGAAGCTTTCTTT.

On this clone: Other DNA sequences in the sample encode the same CDR3. DNA of the CDR3: TGTGCCAGCAGCGCTCTGGGGGGGAACACTGAAGCTTTCTTT. It codes for CASSALGGNTEAFF. The chain combines TRBV9 with TRBJ1-1, with D possibly TRBD1 on 5 matching bases. CDR1 SGDLS and CDR2 YYNGEE come from the germline V gene. The CDR3 contains 14 residues. V dropped 3 bases and J dropped 1 base, with 10 bases sitting between them.

This sequence joins TRBV2 and TRBJ2-1; a possible D gene is TRBD2 (6 bases). Between the trimmed V and J ends, which lost 6 bases and 0 bases, there was a span of 12 bases. CDR3 length equals 15 residues. Germline V gives CDR1 SNHLY, CDR2 FYNNEI. The CDR3 spells CASRARGSSYNEQFF. The CDR3 bases are TGTGCCAGCAGGGCCCGGGGGAGCTCCTACAATGAGCAGTTCTTC.

In this sample, this clone turned up a few times. The rearrangement joins TRBV2 to TRBJ1-5; 11 bases agree with TRBD1. The J segment lost 9 bases and the V segment lost 6 bases, leaving 4 bases of the junction unmatched. The germline V gene encodes CDR1 SNHLY and CDR2 FYNNEI. The CDR3 is 13 residues long. The CDR3 nucleotides are TGTGCCAGCAGGGGACAGGGGGTCGGGCCCCAGCATTTT. This sequence encodes CASRGQGVGPQHF.

The V and J genes are TRBV6-5 and TRBJ1-3; TRBD1 might be the D (5 bases). CDR3 length equals 15 residues. Germline CDR1 reads MNHEY; CDR2 reads SVGAGI. The V and J ends lost 6 bases and 2 bases respectively, with 14 bases between them. The CDR3 DNA reads as TGTGCCAGCAGGAGACAGTATTCGGCTGGAAACACCATATATTTT. Translation: CASRRQYSAGNTIYF.

The table lists this clone with a few counts. CDR3 sequence (DNA): TGTGCCAGCAGCCGAACAGGGGCGGCTAACTATGGCTACACCTTC. Protein product: CASSRTGAANYGYTF. The genes are TRBV7-9 and TRBJ1-2; the match to TRBD1 covers 7 bases. The length of the CDR3 is 15 residues. Germline V CDR1 and CDR2: SEHNR, FQNEAQ (reference sequence). V was clipped by 5 bases and J by 0 bases; unmatched bases: 6.

The chain combines TRBV19 with TRBJ1-4; no definite D call. This CDR3 spans 13 amino acids. Germline V gene sequence: CDR1 LNHDA, CDR2 SQIVND (reference sequence). V was pared by 9 bases and J by 0 bases, with 8 bases between. The CDR3 sequence is CASRRATNEKLFF. CDR3 bases: TGTGCCAGCCGACGGGCAACTAATGAAAAACTGTTTTTT.

The CDR3 sequence: CASSLGQGSGYTF. CDR3 coding DNA: TGTGCCAGCAGCTTAGGGCAGGGGTCCGGCTACACCTTC. The chain is built from TRBV7-3 and TRBJ1-2, with a tentative D call TRBD1 (6 bases). V was cut by 2 bases and J by 8 bases, with 12 bases left in between. This CDR3 spans 13 amino acids. Per the germline V gene, CDR1 is SGHTA and CDR2 is FQGTGA.

CDR3 bases: TGTGCCAGCAAAAAAGGCGAAGGAGTAAGCGGCTACACCTTC. Protein product: CASKKGEGVSGYTF. The rearrangement uses TRBV6-6 and TRBJ1-2; D call uncertain. Looked up from germline, CDR1 is MNHNY and CDR2 is SVGAGI (reference sequence). Trimming removed 7 bases at V and 8 bases at J, with 20 bases between. The CDR3 extends over 14 amino acids.

The count of this clone is one. The V call is TRBV18, the J call TRBJ2-7; 12 bases match TRBD2. The CDR3 length is 15 residues. The V gene's germline CDR1 is KGHSH and CDR2 LQKENI. After removal of 5 bases from V and 3 bases from J, the junction contained 5 bases not matched to a gene. In nucleotides, the CDR3 is TGTGCCAGCTCAACCAGGACTAGCGGGAACTACGAGCAGTACTTC. Its translation is CASSTRTSGNYEQYF. Looking up the rest from reference TRBV18 and TRBJ2-7 gives the full variable domain: NAGVMQNPRHLVRRRGQEARLRCSPMKGHSHVYWYRQLPEEGLKFMVYLQKENIIDESGMPKERFSAEFPKEGPSILRIQQVVRGDSAAYFCASSTRTSGNYEQYFGPGTRLTVT.

The chain joins TRBV24-1 to TRBJ2-1; 8 nucleotides match TRBD2. The CDR3 sequence is 15 residues long. The V and J ends lost 5 bases and 5 bases, in that order; junction bases with no gene match: 7. CDR1 is KGHDR and CDR2 is SFDVKD in the germline V gene. The CDR3 sequence: CATSVSGSVNNEQFF. CDR3 in DNA: TGTGCCACCAGTGTCAGCGGGAGCGTCAACAATGAGCAGTTCTTC.

The chain uses TRBV6-5 and TRBJ1-2, with no clear D. V lost 2 bases and J 4 bases, leaving 11 bases between the germline ends. Germline lookup yields CDR1 MNHEY and CDR2 SVGAGI. This CDR3 has 14 residues. CDR3 nucleotides: TGTGCCAGCAGTTACCGTACTTTCGGCTATGGCTACACCTTC. It yields the protein CASSYRTFGYGYTF.

A single count supports this clone. The chain employs TRBV7-2 and TRBJ1-1; TRBD1 might be the D (6 bases). CDR3 length equals 14 residues. Germline CDR1 reads SGHTA; CDR2 reads FQGNSA. V lost 3 bases, J lost 5 bases, and 13 bases lay in between. The chain's CDR3 is CASSFPGEWTEAFF. CDR3 DNA: TGTGCCAGCAGCTTTCCAGGGGAATGGACTGAAGCTTTCTTT.

This chain uses TRBV18 with TRBJ2-7, with D unclear. In germline, CDR1 is KGHSH, CDR2 LQKENI. Trimming pared 2 bases from V and 6 bases from J, leaving 14 bases between. This CDR3 has 14 amino acids. CDR3 sequence reads: CASSPSGLNSEQYF. CDR3 bases: TGTGCCAGCTCACCAAGTGGGCTTAATAGCGAGCAGTACTTC.

V usage is TRBV5-1 and J usage is TRBJ2-2, with 8 bases that match TRBD1. Germline assignment: CDR1 SGHRS and CDR2 YFSETQ. The CDR3 length is 16 residues. With 4 bases clipped from V and 5 bases from J, the junction kept 10 bases outside the gene matches. CDR3 region: CASSGTGTGVTGELFF. Here the CDR3 DNA reads TGCGCCAGCAGCGGAACCGGGACAGGAGTGACCGGGGAGCTGTTTTTT. The full variable domain, completed using reference TRBV5-1 and TRBJ2-2, is KAGVTQTPRYLIKTRGQQVTLSCSPISGHRSVSWYQQTPGQGLQFLFEYFSETQRNKGNFPGRFSGRQFSNSRSEMNVSTLELGDSALYLCASSGTGTGVTGELFFGEGSRLTVL.

The rearrangement uses TRBV5-4 and TRBJ2-7, with a weak D call TRBD1 (5 bases). The CDR3 sequence is 16 residues long. The V and J ends lost 4 bases and 3 bases respectively, with 20 bases between them. Per the germline V gene, CDR1 is SGHNT and CDR2 is YYREEE (reference sequence). This CDR3 is CASSPGRRTRDYEQYF. The CDR3 DNA reads TGTGCCAGCAGCCCCGGCCGTAGGACCAGGGACTACGAGCAGTACTTC.

The V gene is TRBV29-1, the J gene TRBJ1-2; possible D gene TRBD1, 5 bases. The CDR3 is made up of 13 amino acids. Looked up from germline, CDR1 is SQVTM and CDR2 is ANQGSEA. The ends were cut back, 7 bases at V and 8 bases at J, with 20 bases in the middle. As DNA, the CDR3 is TGCAGCGCCCCCTCTGGGCAGGGTAGGGGCTACACCTTC. Its translation is CSAPSGQGRGYTF.